This T cell receptor beta chain was documented in a study of blood T cell repertoires in COVID-19. As for the study in general: Sites across the United States, Italy and Spain contributed samples from acute and convalescent COVID-19. PBMCs, B-cell-depleted T cells, or T cells provided the cDNA or gDNA that made up the material.

Source study methods: Amplifying reference gene primers gave estimates of nucleated cell counts. Assay: immunoSEQ multiplex PCR; the TCRdb copy retains only in-frame clones and omits some. The V and J calls and the clone size are those of that table, but D and trimming were determined from the DNA. The sample includes 65,000 to 90,000 clones, roughly 84% seen only once; the top ten take approximately 10%. This clone was seen only a few times. In germline, CDR1 is MGHRA, CDR2 YSYEKL. The CDR3 length is 13 residues. V was cut by 1 base and J by 6 bases, with 10 bases left in between. The chain is built from TRBV4-1 and TRBJ2-7, with no clear D. Sequenced material: peripheral blood. This TCR was recovered from a woman aged 18-35 years with acute or convalescent COVID-19. The CDR3 nucleotides are TGCGCCAGCAGCCAAGTCATCCTAGGCGAGCAGTACTTC. Protein product: CASSQVILGEQYF.